The sequence of this T cell receptor beta chain was determined in a study of regulatory T cells in long-lasting Graves disease. Turning to the study itself: Graves' patients, diagnosed recently, had received antithyroid drugs under 3 months.

To make TCR beta libraries, researchers used iRepertoire HTBI primers and Arm-PCR of CDR3 regions. TCRdb recomputed calls from the multiplex PCR reads with MiXCR, one row per CDR3 protein. The sample lists 350,000 to 450,000 distinct CDR3 sequences, roughly 17% occurring once. Time point specified: newly diagnosed GD, antithyroid drugs for less than 3 months. Researchers made the TCR library from RNA that was extracted from PBMCs. Worth noting for this clonotype: Relative to the germline gene, one junction end is altered; a read error may explain this.

The data also belong to a second study, concerning T cells in Graves' hyperthyroidism and ophthalmopathy.

This receptor was taken from a man aged 40-49 years with Graves disease. The material was peripheral blood mononuclear cells (PBMCs), obtained at new diagnosis, from a patient treated with antithyroid drugs.

The CDR3 reads CASSVTGAPGNERFF. As DNA, the CDR3 is TGCGCCAGCAGCGTGACAGGTGCTCCGGGGAATGAGCGGTTCTTC. The chain links TRBV5-1 to TRBJ2-1; a possible D gene is TRBD1 (6 bases). The CDR3 runs 15 residues. Germline V gives CDR1 SGHRS, CDR2 YFSETQ.